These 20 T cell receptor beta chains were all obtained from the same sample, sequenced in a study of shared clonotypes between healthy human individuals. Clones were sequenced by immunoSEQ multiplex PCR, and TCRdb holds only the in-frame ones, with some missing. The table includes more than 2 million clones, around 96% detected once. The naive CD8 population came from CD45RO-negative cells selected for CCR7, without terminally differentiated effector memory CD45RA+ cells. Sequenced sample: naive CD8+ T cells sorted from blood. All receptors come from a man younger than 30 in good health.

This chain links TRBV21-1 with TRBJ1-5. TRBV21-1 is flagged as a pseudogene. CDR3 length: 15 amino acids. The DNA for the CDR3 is TGTGCCAGCAGCAAAGAGAATTGTAGCAATCAGCCCCAGCATTTT. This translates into CASSKENCSNQPQHF.

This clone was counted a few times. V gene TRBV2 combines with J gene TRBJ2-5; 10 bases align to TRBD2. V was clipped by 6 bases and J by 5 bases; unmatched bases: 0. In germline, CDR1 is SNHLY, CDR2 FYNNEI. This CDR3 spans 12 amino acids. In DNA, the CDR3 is TGTGCCAGCAGACTAGCGGGGGAGACCCAGTACTTC. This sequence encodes CASRLAGETQYF. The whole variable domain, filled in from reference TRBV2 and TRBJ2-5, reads EPEVTQTPSHQVTQMGQEVILRCVPISNHLYFYWYRQILGQKVEFLVSFYNNEISEKSEIFDDQFSVERPDGSNFTLKIRSTKLEDSAMYFCASRLAGETQYFGPGTRLLVL.

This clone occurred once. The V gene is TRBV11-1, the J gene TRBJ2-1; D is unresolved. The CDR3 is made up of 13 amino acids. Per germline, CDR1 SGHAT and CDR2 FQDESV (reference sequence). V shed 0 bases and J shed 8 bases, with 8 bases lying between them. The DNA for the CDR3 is TGTGCCAGCAGCTTAGCGATCGTAGATGAGCAGTTCTTC. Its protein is CASSLAIVDEQFF.

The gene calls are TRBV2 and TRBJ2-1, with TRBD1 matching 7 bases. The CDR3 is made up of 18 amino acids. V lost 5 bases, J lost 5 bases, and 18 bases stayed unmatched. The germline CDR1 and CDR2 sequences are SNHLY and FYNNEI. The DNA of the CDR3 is TGTGCCAGCAGTCAAACATTGATACAGGGGTATTCTAACAATGAGCAGTTCTTC. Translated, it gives CASSQTLIQGYSNNEQFF.

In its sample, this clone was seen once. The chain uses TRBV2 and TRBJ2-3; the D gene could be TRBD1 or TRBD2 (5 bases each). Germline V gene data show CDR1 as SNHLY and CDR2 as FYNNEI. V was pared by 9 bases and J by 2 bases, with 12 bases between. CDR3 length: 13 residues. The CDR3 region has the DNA TGTGCCAGGGTGGGACCAAACACAGATACGCAGTATTTT. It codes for CARVGPNTDTQYF.

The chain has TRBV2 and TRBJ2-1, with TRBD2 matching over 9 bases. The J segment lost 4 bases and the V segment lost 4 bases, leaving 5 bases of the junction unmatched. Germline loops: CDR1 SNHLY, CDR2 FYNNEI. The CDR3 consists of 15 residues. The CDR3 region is CASSVAGGRYNEQFF. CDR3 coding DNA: TGTGCCAGCAGTGTGGCGGGGGGGCGATACAATGAGCAGTTCTTC.

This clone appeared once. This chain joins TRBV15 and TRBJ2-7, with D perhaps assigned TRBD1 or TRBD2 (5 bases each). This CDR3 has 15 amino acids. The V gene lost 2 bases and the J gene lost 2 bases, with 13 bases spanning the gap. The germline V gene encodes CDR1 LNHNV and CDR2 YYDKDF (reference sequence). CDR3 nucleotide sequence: TGTGCCACCAGCAGACCAGAGGGGTTGCCCTACGAGCAGTACTTC. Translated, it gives CATSRPEGLPYEQYF.

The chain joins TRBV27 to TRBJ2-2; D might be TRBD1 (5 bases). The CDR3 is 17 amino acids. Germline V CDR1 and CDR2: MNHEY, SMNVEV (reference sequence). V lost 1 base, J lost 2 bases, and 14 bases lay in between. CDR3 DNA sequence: TGTGCCAGCAGTTTATTATCCAGGGCATCAAACACCGGGGAGCTGTTTTTT. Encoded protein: CASSLLSRASNTGELFF.

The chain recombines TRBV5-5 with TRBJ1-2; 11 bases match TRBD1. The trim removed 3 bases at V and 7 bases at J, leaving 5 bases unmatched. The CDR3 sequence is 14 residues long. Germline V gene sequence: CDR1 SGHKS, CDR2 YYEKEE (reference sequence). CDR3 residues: CASSYGTGGAGYTF. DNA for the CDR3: TGTGCCAGCAGCTACGGGACAGGGGGAGCTGGCTACACCTTC.

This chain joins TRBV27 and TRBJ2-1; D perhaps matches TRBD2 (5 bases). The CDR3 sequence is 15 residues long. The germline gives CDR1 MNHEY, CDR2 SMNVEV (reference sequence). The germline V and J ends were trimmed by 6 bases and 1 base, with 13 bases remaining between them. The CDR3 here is CASSSGGWSYNEQFF. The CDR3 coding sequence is TGTGCCAGCAGCTCTGGCGGGTGGTCCTACAATGAGCAGTTCTTC.

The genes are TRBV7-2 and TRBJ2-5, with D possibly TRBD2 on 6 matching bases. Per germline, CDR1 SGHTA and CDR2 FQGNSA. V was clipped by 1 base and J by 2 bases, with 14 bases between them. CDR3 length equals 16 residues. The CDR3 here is CASSLVGGVKQETQYF. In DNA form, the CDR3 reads TGTGCCAGCAGCTTAGTGGGCGGGGTCAAGCAAGAGACCCAGTACTTC.

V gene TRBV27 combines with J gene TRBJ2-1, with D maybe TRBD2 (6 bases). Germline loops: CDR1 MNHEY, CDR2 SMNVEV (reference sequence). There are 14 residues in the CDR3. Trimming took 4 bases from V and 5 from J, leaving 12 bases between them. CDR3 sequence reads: CASSWGRTNNEQFF. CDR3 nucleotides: TGTGCCAGCAGTTGGGGGAGGACCAACAATGAGCAGTTCTTC.

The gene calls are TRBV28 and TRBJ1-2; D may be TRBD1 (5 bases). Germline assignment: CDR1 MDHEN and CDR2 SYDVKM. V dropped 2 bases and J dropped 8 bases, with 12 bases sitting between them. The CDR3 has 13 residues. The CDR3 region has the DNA TGTGCCAGCAGTTTAAGGCAGGGAGACGGCTACACCTTC. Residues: CASSLRQGDGYTF.

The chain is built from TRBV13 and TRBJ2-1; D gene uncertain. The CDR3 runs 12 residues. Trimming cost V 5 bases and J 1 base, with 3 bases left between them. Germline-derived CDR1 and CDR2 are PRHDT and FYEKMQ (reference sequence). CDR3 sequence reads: CASSQSYNEQFF. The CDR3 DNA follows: TGTGCCAGCAGCCAGTCCTACAATGAGCAGTTCTTC.

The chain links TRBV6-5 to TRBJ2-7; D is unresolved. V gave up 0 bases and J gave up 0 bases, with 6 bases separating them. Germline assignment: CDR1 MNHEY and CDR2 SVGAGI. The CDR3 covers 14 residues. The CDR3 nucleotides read TGTGCCAGCAGTTACTCACCGGTCTCCTACGAGCAGTACTTC. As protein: CASSYSPVSYEQYF.

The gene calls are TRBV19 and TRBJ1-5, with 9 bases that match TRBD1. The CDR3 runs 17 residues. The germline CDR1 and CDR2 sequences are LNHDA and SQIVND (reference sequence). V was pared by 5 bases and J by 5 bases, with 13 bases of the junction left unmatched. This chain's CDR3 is CASSSPPDRGFHQPQHF. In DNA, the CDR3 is TGTGCCAGTAGTTCGCCCCCGGACAGGGGATTCCATCAGCCCCAGCATTTT. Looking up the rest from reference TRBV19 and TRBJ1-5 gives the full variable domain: DGGITQSPKYLFRKEGQNVTLSCEQNLNHDAMYWYRQDPGQGLRLIYYSQIVNDFQKGDIAEGYSVSREKKESFPLTVTSAQKNPTAFYLCASSSPPDRGFHQPQHFGDGTRLSIL.

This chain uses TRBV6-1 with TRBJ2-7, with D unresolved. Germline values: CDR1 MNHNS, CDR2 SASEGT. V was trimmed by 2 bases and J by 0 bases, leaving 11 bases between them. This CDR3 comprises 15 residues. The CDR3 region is CASSEKTVISYEQYF. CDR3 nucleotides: TGTGCCAGCAGTGAAAAAACAGTTATCTCCTACGAGCAGTACTTC.

The CDR3 loop reads CASSSSTNEKLFF. The CDR3, as DNA: TGTGCCAGCAGCTCTTCAACTAATGAAAAACTGTTTTTT. The V gene is TRBV13, the J gene TRBJ1-4; D not resolved. Germline CDR1 reads PRHDT; CDR2 reads FYEKMQ (reference sequence). CDR3 size: 13 residues. The V end was cut by 4 bases, the J end by 0 bases, with 3 bases between.

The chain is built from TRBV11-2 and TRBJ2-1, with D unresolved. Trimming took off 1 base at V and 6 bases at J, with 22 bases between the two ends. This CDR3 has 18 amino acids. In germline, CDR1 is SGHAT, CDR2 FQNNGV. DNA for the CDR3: TGTGCCAGCAGCTTAGTACCCTACGGACCCACGCTGGGCAATGAGCAGTTCTTC. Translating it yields CASSLVPYGPTLGNEQFF.

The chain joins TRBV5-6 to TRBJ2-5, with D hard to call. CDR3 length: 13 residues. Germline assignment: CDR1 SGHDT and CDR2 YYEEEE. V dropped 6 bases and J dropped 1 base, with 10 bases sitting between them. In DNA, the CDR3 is TGTGCCAGCAATGGGGATCTCCAAGAGACCCAGTACTTC. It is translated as CASNGDLQETQYF.